The following is a T cell receptor (beta chain) sequence with its context. The antigen is unknown. This entry is derived from a study of cytomegalovirus exposure and HLA in healthy donors. The CDR3 is made up of 14 amino acids. Germline values: CDR1 LNHNV, CDR2 YYDKDF (reference sequence). V was shortened by 0 bases and J by 7 bases, with 13 bases between the two germline ends. Notes on the study in general: A later analysis found common viral pathogens apparently linked to several of the most significant clusters.

Amplification used 60 Vbeta primers and 13 Jbeta primers. Method: immunoSEQ multiplex PCR; TCRdb's copy keeps in-frame clones and lacks some. This sample has about 160,000 clones; 87% occur once, and the top ten carry 0.65% to 0.9%. This sequence joins TRBV15 and TRBJ2-7; weak D call: TRBD1 (6 bases). The specimen sequenced was PBMCs. This clonotype was obtained from a woman aged 25 to 39 in good health and CMV-seronegative. CDR3 protein: CATSRDRGKWEQYF. CDR3 nucleotide sequence: TGTGCCACCAGCAGAGACAGGGGCAAATGGGAGCAGTACTTC.